Below are 27 T cell receptor beta chains sequenced from a single sample in a study of cytomegalovirus exposure and HLA in healthy donors. The PCR had 60 Vbeta and 13 Jbeta primers. TCRdb keeps only in-frame clones here, not all; method: immunoSEQ multiplex PCR. This sample has more than 95,000 clones; 65% to 85% occur once, and the top ten carry approximately 4%. Sequenced sample: PBMCs. The receptors originated from a man aged 50 to 60 in good health and CMV-seropositive.

The count of this clone is one. V is TRBV5-4 and J is TRBJ1-1; 8 bases line up with TRBD1. The CDR3 spans 15 residues. Looked up from germline, CDR1 is SGHNT and CDR2 is YYREEE (reference sequence). With 7 bases clipped from V and 6 bases from J, the junction kept 14 bases outside the gene matches. The chain's CDR3 is CASGIGAGGGSEAFF. In DNA form, the CDR3 reads TGTGCCAGCGGGATCGGGGCAGGGGGCGGGTCTGAAGCTTTCTTT.

The chain employs TRBV6-4 and TRBJ2-7, with 7 bases lining up with TRBD2. Losses at the gene ends were 4 bases for V and 3 bases for J; bases not matched to a gene: 12. The CDR3 contains 16 residues. Germline lookup yields CDR1 MRHNA and CDR2 SNTAGT. In nucleotides, the CDR3 is TGTGCCAGCAGTGTTGGGGGGGGAAGGCTCCGCTACGAGCAGTACTTC. Protein product: CASSVGGGRLRYEQYF.

The chain joins TRBV7-9 to TRBJ2-5; TRBD2 matches 11 bases. V gave up 1 base and J gave up 2 bases; unmatched junction bases: 6. CDR1 SEHNR and CDR2 FQNEAQ come from the germline V gene (reference sequence). The CDR3 has 17 amino acids. DNA of the CDR3: TGTGCCAGCAGCTTAGTTCTAGCGGGAGGTTATCAAGAGACCCAGTACTTC. Translation gives CASSLVLAGGYQETQYF.

The V call is TRBV7-2, the J call TRBJ2-5, with 14 bases fitting TRBD2. The length of the CDR3 is 17 residues. CDR1 is SGHTA, CDR2 FQGNSA, per germline. The trim removed 4 bases at V and 4 bases at J, leaving 8 bases unmatched. CDR3 DNA sequence: TGTGCCAGCAGCTCCTTACCGGGACTAGCGGGAGTAGAGACCCAGTACTTC. This sequence encodes CASSSLPGLAGVETQYF.

This rearrangement joins TRBV11-2 to TRBJ2-5, with 11 bases that match TRBD2. The J call may be incorrect, as the DNA end agrees better with TRBJ2-7. In germline, CDR1 is SGHAT, CDR2 FQNNGV. The CDR3 loop spans 16 amino acids. The CDR3 region is CASSPSGLAGSYEQYF. The DNA for the CDR3 is TGTGCCAGCAGCCCTTCTGGACTAGCGGGTTCCTACGAGCAGTACTTC.

The chain is built from TRBV2 and TRBJ1-5, with 7 bases aligning to TRBD1. This CDR3 has 15 residues. Per germline, CDR1 SNHLY and CDR2 FYNNEI. The J segment lost 3 bases and the V segment lost 5 bases, leaving 7 bases of the junction unmatched. This CDR3 reads CASSLGTANNQPQHF. For the CDR3, the DNA is TGTGCCAGCAGTCTCGGGACAGCAAACAATCAGCCCCAGCATTTT.

The rearrangement uses TRBV5-1 and TRBJ1-2; D not certain. This CDR3 is 13 amino acids long. V was pared by 0 bases and J by 8 bases, with 11 bases between. Germline-derived CDR1 and CDR2 are SGHRS and YFSETQ. The CDR3 DNA reads as TGCGCCAGCAGCTTGGCAGGCTCGGGGGGCTACACCTTC. Translation: CASSLAGSGGYTF.

V usage is TRBV11-2 and J usage is TRBJ2-7, with no clear D. The germline V gene has CDR1 SGHAT and CDR2 FQNNGV. The CDR3 contains 15 residues. Trimming took 2 bases from V and 3 from J, leaving 14 bases between them. The CDR3: CASSLNVVDNYEQYF. DNA of the CDR3: TGTGCCAGCAGCTTAAACGTAGTAGACAACTACGAGCAGTACTTC.

The rearrangement links TRBV30 to TRBJ2-7; D might be TRBD1 (6 bases). V lost 4 bases and J lost 2, with 6 bases in between. CDR1 GTSNPN and CDR2 SVGIG come from the germline V gene (reference sequence). The CDR3 runs 11 residues. Here the CDR3 reads CAWTGAYEQYF. The CDR3 DNA reads TGTGCCTGGACAGGGGCCTACGAGCAGTACTTC.

DNA for the CDR3: TGTGCCAGCAGCTTTCGTGGCGGTAGAACAGATACGCAGTATTTT. Amino acid sequence: CASSFRGGRTDTQYF. V usage is TRBV7-9 and J usage is TRBJ2-3, with D unresolved. Per germline, CDR1 SEHNR and CDR2 FQNEAQ (reference sequence). This CDR3 has 15 residues. The ends were cut back, 3 bases at V and 3 bases at J, with 13 bases in the middle. Drawing the rest from reference TRBV7-9 and TRBJ2-3, the complete variable domain is DTGVSQNPRHKITKRGQNVTFRCDPISEHNRLYWYRQTLGQGPEFLTYFQNEAQLEKSRLLSDRFSAERPKGSFSTLEIQRTEQGDSAMYLCASSFRGGRTDTQYFGPGTRLTVL.

The genes are TRBV9 and TRBJ2-2; 12 nucleotides line up with TRBD2. V trimming: 4 bases; J trimming: 5 bases; junction bases outside the gene matches: 15. From germline, CDR1 is SGDLS and CDR2 YYNGEE. There are 19 residues in the CDR3. The CDR3 nucleotides read TGTGCCAGCAGCCCCCGAAGACTAGCGGGAGTGAGGGAGACCGGGGAGCTGTTTTTT. It is translated as CASSPRRLAGVRETGELFF. Combining the CDR3 with reference TRBV9 and TRBJ2-2 gives the whole variable domain DSGVTQTPKHLITATGQRVTLRCSPRSGDLSVYWYQQSLDQGLQFLIQYYNGEERAKGNILERFSAQQFPDLHSELNLSSLELGDSALYFCASSPRRLAGVRETGELFFGEGSRLTVL.

This clone appeared a few times. The chain links TRBV15 to TRBJ2-2; 11 bases fit TRBD2. CDR3 length: 16 residues. CDR1 is LNHNV and CDR2 is YYDKDF in the germline V gene (reference sequence). V shed 5 bases and J 2 bases; nucleotides not matched to a gene: 4. The CDR3: CATSYGTSGNTGELFF. CDR3 DNA: TGTGCCACCAGCTATGGGACTAGCGGTAACACCGGGGAGCTGTTTTTT.

V gene TRBV27 combines with J gene TRBJ1-5, with 8 nucleotides matching TRBD1. With V trimmed by 5 bases and J by 6 bases, 3 bases remained unmatched. This CDR3 is 13 amino acids long. The germline V gene encodes CDR1 MNHEY and CDR2 SMNVEV (reference sequence). The CDR3 reads CASSGRGRQPQHF. As DNA, the CDR3 is TGTGCCAGCAGTGGCAGGGGGCGTCAGCCCCAGCATTTT.

V and J are TRBV7-8 and TRBJ2-1; TRBD2 matches 10 bases. Germline V gives CDR1 SGHVS, CDR2 FQNEAQ. CDR3 length: 15 amino acids. Trimming removed 5 bases from V and 1 base from J; junction bases left unmatched: 2. For the CDR3, the DNA is TGTGCCAGCAGCATTAGCGGGAGGTCCTACAATGAGCAGTTCTTC. This sequence encodes CASSISGRSYNEQFF.

This chain connects TRBV6-8 to TRBJ1-5, with 9 nucleotides matching TRBD1. Germline loops: CDR1 MNHGY, CDR2 SAAAGT. The CDR3 runs to 16 residues. Germline trimming cut 6 bases from V and 2 bases from J; bases unmatched to any gene: 8. CDR3: CASRLRQGVGNQPQHF. DNA for the CDR3: TGTGCCAGCAGGTTACGACAGGGGGTCGGCAATCAGCCCCAGCATTTT.

The V and J genes are TRBV7-2 and TRBJ2-7; 7 bases are a match to TRBD1. The ends lost 2 bases at V and 1 base at J; junction bases unmatched: 5. Germline V CDR1 and CDR2: SGHTA, FQGNSA. The CDR3 covers 15 residues. The CDR3 DNA is TGTGCCAGCAGCTTAATTCTGGGACAGTCCTACGAGCAGTACTTC. Translated, it gives CASSLILGQSYEQYF.

Here the CDR3 reads CASSQEGRQPQHF. The DNA for the CDR3 is TGTGCCAGTAGTCAGGAGGGCCGTCAGCCCCAGCATTTT. The rearrangement joins TRBV19 to TRBJ1-5; D remains ambiguous. Germline CDR1 is LNHDA and CDR2 is SQIVND (reference sequence). The CDR3 is 13 residues long. V was shortened by 5 bases and J by 6 bases, with 11 bases between the two germline ends.

About this clone itself: This sample includes further DNA sequences coding for the same CDR3. V is TRBV19 and J is TRBJ1-1, with 11 bases lining up with TRBD1. CDR1 and CDR2 (germline): LNHDA, SQIVND (reference sequence). J gave up 4 bases and V 4 bases, and 8 bases lay outside the gene matches. The CDR3 loop spans 16 amino acids. The CDR3: CASSTGQGAPGTEAFF. The DNA of the CDR3 is TGTGCCAGTAGTACAGGACAGGGGGCGCCGGGCACTGAAGCTTTCTTT.

The chain combines TRBV11-2 with TRBJ1-1, with D uncertain. Germline CDR1 and CDR2: SGHAT and FQNNGV. The CDR3 consists of 13 residues. Trimming stripped 3 bases from V and 5 bases from J, with 10 bases between. This chain's CDR3 is CASSLARRTEAFF. In nucleotides, the CDR3 is TGTGCCAGCAGCTTGGCTAGGAGGACTGAAGCTTTCTTT.

This clone was detected only once. The chain joins TRBV6-4 to TRBJ1-5, with D unresolved. The CDR3 extends over 16 amino acids. Germline V gene data show CDR1 as MRHNA and CDR2 as SNTAGT. Trimming cost V 4 bases and J 0 bases, with 13 bases left between them. The CDR3 DNA sequence: TGTGCCAGCAGTGGCCTACAGAGTTATAGCAATCAGCCCCAGCATTTT. Encoded protein: CASSGLQSYSNQPQHF.

J is TRBJ1-2 and V is TRBV29-1; 10 bases match TRBD1. The CDR3 contains 13 residues. The J segment lost 2 bases and the V segment lost 7 bases, leaving 4 bases of the junction unmatched. Per germline, CDR1 SQVTM and CDR2 ANQGSEA. CDR3 in amino acids: CSAVDRGNYGYTF. DNA of the CDR3: TGCAGCGCCGTGGACAGGGGGAACTATGGCTACACCTTC.

This rearrangement joins TRBV30 to TRBJ2-2; 8 positions agree with TRBD2. Germline loops: CDR1 GTSNPN, CDR2 SVGIG (reference sequence). The CDR3 length is 15 residues. With V trimmed by 2 bases and J by 5 bases, 7 bases remained unmatched. CDR3 sequence reads: CAWSNLGLATGELFF. DNA of the CDR3: TGTGCCTGGAGTAATCTAGGACTAGCTACCGGGGAGCTGTTTTTT.

The V and J genes are TRBV5-8 and TRBJ2-5, with 7 positions matching TRBD2. Losses at the gene ends were 7 bases for V and 5 bases for J; bases not matched to a gene: 11. CDR1 SGHTS and CDR2 YDEGEE come from the germline V gene. The CDR3 is made up of 14 amino acids. This CDR3 reads CASPKGLGVETQYF. As DNA, the CDR3 is TGTGCCAGCCCAAAAGGACTAGGGGTCGAGACCCAGTACTTC.

This clone was picked up one time. The chain recombines TRBV6-6 with TRBJ2-5; 9 positions match TRBD1. V lost 5 bases and J lost 5; bases outside the gene matches: 9. Germline-derived CDR1 and CDR2 are MNHNY and SVGAGI (reference sequence). CDR3 size: 15 residues. Here the CDR3 DNA reads TGTGCCAGCAGTACAGGACAGGGGACGTGGGAGACCCAGTACTTC. As protein: CASSTGQGTWETQYF.

By share, this clone counts as medium-sized. This chain uses TRBV1 with TRBJ2-5; the table's D call of TRBD2 was not tested on the DNA. TRBV1 is a listed pseudogene. The CDR3 consists of 13 residues. The CDR3 nucleotides read TGCACCAGCAGCCCCCGACTAGAAGAGACCCAGTACTTC. Its protein is CTSSPRLEETQYF.

A remark on this clone: Since no conserved phenylalanine or tryptophan closes the CDR3, a read error is the likely cause. The V call is TRBV4-3, the J call TRBJ2-7, with 11 nucleotides matching TRBD2. There are 16 residues in the CDR3. V lost 0 bases, J lost 3 bases, and 4 bases stayed unmatched. Germline V gene data show CDR1 as LGHNA and CDR2 as YSLEER. The chain's CDR3 is CASSQDFTSGSYEQYL. The CDR3 DNA sequence: TGCGCCAGCAGCCAAGATTTTACTAGCGGGAGCTACGAGCAGTACCTC.

The chain employs TRBV27 and TRBJ2-5; perhaps TRBD2 as D (5 bases). V shed 8 bases and J shed 3 bases, with 19 bases lying between them. Germline CDR1 reads MNHEY; CDR2 reads SMNVEV (reference sequence). The CDR3 contains 15 residues. Written as DNA, the CDR3 is TGTGCCAGCGGTCGCCGGGCGGGTGGCAAAGAGACCCAGTACTTC. Encoded protein: CASGRRAGGKETQYF.